This TCR beta chain came from a study of blood T cell repertoires in COVID-19. Per the germline V gene, CDR1 is LNHDA and CDR2 is SQIVND (reference sequence). The CDR3 spans 14 residues. The J segment lost 6 bases and the V segment lost 4 bases, leaving 7 bases of the junction unmatched. Participant-given clinical history determined each cohort assignment. The authors' processing: Reference gene primer amplification yielded estimated nucleated cell counts. Clones were read by immunoSEQ multiplex PCR, and TCRdb kept only the in-frame ones, dropping some. That table supplies the V and J calls and clone size; D and trimming were determined from the DNA. Found here are about 190,000 clones, more than 75% of them singletons; the top ten hold about a sixth.

The sequence came from a woman aged 45-65 years with acute COVID-19. The genes are TRBV19 and TRBJ1-2; 8 bases are a match to TRBD1. Source material: PBMCs or T cells enriched from blood (not recorded which). The chain's CDR3 is CASSTRTGINGYTF. In DNA, the CDR3 is TGTGCCAGTAGTACGAGGACAGGGATAAATGGCTACACCTTC.